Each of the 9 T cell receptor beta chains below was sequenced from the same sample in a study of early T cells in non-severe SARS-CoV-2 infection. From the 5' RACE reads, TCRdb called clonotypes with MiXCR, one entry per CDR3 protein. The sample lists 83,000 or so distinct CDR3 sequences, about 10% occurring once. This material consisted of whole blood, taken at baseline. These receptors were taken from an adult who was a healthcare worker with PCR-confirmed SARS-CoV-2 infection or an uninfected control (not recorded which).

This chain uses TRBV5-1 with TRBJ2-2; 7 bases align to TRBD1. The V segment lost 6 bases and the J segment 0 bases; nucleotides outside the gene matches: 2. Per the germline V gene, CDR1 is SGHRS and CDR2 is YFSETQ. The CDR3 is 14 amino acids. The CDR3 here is CASTGTANTGELFF. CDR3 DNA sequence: TGCGCCAGCACCGGGACAGCGAACACCGGGGAGCTGTTTTTT.

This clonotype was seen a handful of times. DNA of the CDR3: TGTGCCAGCAGTGATACAGAAACTACCTACAATGAGCAGTTCTTC. As protein: CASSDTETTYNEQFF. The rearrangement uses TRBV6-4 and TRBJ2-1, with unresolved D. V lost 3 bases, J lost 2 bases, and 11 bases lay in between. The germline V gene has CDR1 MRHNA and CDR2 SNTAGT. CDR3 length equals 15 residues.

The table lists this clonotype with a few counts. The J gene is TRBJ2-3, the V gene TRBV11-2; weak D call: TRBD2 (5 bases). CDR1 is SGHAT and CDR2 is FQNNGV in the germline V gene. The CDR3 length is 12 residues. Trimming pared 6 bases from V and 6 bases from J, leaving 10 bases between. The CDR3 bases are TGTGCCAGCAGGCGCGGGTGGGATACGCAGTATTTT. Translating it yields CASRRGWDTQYF.

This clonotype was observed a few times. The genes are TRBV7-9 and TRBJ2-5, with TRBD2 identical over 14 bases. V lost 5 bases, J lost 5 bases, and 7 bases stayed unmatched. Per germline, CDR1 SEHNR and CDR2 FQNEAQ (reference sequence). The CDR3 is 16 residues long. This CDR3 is CASSPGLAGVGETQYF. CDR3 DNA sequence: TGTGCCAGCAGCCCGGGACTAGCGGGAGTCGGGGAGACCCAGTACTTC.

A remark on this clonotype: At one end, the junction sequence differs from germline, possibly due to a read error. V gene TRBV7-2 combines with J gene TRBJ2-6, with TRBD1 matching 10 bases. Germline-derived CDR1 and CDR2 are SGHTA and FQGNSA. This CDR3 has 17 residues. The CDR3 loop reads CASTLTGGLSGTNVLTF. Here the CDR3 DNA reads TGTGCCAGCACCTTGACAGGGGGCCTCTCTGGGACCAACGTCCTGACTTTC.

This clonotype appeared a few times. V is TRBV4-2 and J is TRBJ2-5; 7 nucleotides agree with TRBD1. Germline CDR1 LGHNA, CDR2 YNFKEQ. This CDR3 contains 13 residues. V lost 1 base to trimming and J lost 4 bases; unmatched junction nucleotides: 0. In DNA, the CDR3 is TGTGCCAGCAGCCAAGCAGGGGGAGAGACCCAGTACTTC. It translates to CASSQAGGETQYF.

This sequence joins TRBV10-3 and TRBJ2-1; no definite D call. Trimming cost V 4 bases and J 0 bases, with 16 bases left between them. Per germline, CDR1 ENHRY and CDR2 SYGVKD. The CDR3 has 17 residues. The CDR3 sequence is CAISADRAASSYNEQFF. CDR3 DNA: TGTGCCATCAGTGCCGATAGGGCAGCCTCCTCCTACAATGAGCAGTTCTTC.

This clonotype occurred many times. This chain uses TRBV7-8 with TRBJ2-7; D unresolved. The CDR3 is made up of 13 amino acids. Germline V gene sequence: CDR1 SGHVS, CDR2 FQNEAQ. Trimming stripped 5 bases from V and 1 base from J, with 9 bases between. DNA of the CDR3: TGTGCCAGCAGCCCCGGGCGTTCCTACGAGCAGTACTTC. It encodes CASSPGRSYEQYF.

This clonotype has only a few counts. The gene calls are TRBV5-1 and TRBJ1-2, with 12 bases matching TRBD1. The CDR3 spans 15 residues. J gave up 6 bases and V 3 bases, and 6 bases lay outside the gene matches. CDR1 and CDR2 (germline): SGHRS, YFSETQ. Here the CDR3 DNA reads TGCGCCAGCAGCTCCGCGGGACAGGGGGCGGATGGCTACACCTTC. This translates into CASSSAGQGADGYTF.